This TCR beta chain was identified during a study of T cell repertoires in cytomegalovirus infection. With regard to this clonotype: Its antigen is not known.

In TCRdb, the reads were re-called with MiXCR into one record per CDR3 protein. Of some 590,000 distinct CDR3 sequences listed, roughly 43% are singletons. Germline V gene sequence: CDR1 SGHVS, CDR2 FNYEAQ. The CDR3 is 15 residues long. The ends lost 6 bases at V and 7 bases at J; junction bases unmatched: 10. The specimen was cultured PBMCs, collected from culture after CMV antigen stimulation. V and J are TRBV7-6 and TRBJ2-1; 9 nucleotides match TRBD2. The receptor comes from a human donor in good health (CMV status not recorded). Some clones in this sample may be carry-over from other donors' samples. The CDR3 sequence: CASSRRGLATNEQFF. For the CDR3, the DNA is TGTGCCAGCAGTAGACGAGGACTAGCGACAAATGAGCAGTTCTTC. The whole variable domain, filled in from reference TRBV7-6 and TRBJ2-1, reads GAGVSQSPRYKVTKRGQDVALRCDPISGHVSLYWYRQALGQGPEFLTYFNYEAQQDKSGLPNDRFSAERPEGSISTLTIQRTEQRDSAMYRCASSRRGLATNEQFFGPGTRLTVL.